Included here is one T cell receptor (beta chain) sequence, with context. TCRdb keeps only in-frame clones here, not all; method: immunoSEQ multiplex PCR. The repertoire includes about 170,000 clones, about 86% of them detected once, and under 3% sits in the top ten. The data originate from a study of blood T cell repertoires in COVID-19. Study-wide context: Some COVID-19 samples were acute and others convalescent; all came from the United States, Italy and Spain.

Between the trimmed V and J ends, which lost 1 base and 0 bases, there was a span of 10 bases. This CDR3 contains 15 residues. Germline CDR1 reads SGHTA; CDR2 reads FQGNSA. Sequences were obtained from peripheral blood. This chain links TRBV7-2 with TRBJ2-7; tentative D call: TRBD1 (6 bases). The origin of this receptor is a human donor with acute or convalescent COVID-19. The donor label of this sample is uncertain. The CDR3 DNA is TGTGCCAGCAGCTTAGAAGGGGGAATCTCCTACGAGCAGTACTTC. Protein sequence: CASSLEGGISYEQYF.